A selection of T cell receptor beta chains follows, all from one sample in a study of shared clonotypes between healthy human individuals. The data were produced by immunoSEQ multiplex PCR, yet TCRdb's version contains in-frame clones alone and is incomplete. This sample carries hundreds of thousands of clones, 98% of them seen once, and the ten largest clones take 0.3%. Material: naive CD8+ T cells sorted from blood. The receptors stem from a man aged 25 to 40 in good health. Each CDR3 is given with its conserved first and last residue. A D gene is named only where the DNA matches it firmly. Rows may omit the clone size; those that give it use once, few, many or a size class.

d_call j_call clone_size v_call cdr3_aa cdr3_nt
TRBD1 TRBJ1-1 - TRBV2 CASSEGDSGSEAFF TGTGCCAGCAGTGAAGGGGACAGTGGATCTGAAGCTTTCTTT
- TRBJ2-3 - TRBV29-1 CSVETGPSTDTQYF TGCAGCGTTGAAACGGGACCGAGCACAGATACGCAGTATTTT
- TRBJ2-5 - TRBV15 CAISPDRHTETQYF TGTGCCATATCGCCGGACAGACACACTGAGACCCAGTACTTC
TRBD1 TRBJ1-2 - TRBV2 CASSPTVGQRYGYTF TGTGCCAGCAGCCCGACCGTGGGACAGAGATATGGCTACACCTTC
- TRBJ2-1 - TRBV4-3 CASSHSTGAYNEQFF TGCGCCAGCAGCCATTCCACCGGGGCCTACAATGAGCAGTTCTTC
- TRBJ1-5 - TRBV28 CASSLMGDQPQHF TGTGCCAGCAGTTTAATGGGGGATCAGCCCCAGCATTTT
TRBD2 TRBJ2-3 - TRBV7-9 CASSFLAGGSTDTQYF TGTGCCAGCAGCTTTCTAGCGGGAGGATCCACAGATACGCAGTATTTT
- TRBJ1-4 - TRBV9 CASSRLGGSEKLFF TGTGCCAGCAGCCGTTTGGGGGGTTCTGAAAAACTGTTTTTT
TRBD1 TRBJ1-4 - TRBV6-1 CASSTWTGVNEKLFF TGTGCCAGCAGTACTTGGACAGGGGTTAATGAAAAACTGTTTTTT
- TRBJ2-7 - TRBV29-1 CSVEGGKPYEQYF TGCAGCGTTGAAGGGGGCAAACCCTACGAGCAGTACTTC
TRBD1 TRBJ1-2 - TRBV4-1 CASSQHRGDYGYTF TGCGCCAGCAGCCAACACAGGGGCGACTATGGCTACACCTTC
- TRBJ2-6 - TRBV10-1 CASSHAAQSRANVLTF TGCGCCAGCAGTCACGCTGCACAAAGTCGGGCCAACGTCCTGACTTTC
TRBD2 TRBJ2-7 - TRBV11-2 CASSMKTSGIGEQYF TGTGCCAGCAGCATGAAGACTAGCGGGATAGGCGAGCAGTACTTC
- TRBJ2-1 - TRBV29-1 CSASRDNYNEQFF TGCAGCGCGTCCCGGGACAACTACAATGAGCAGTTCTTC
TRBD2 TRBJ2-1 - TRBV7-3 CASSWGLPPNEQFF TGTGCCAGCAGTTGGGGACTACCCCCGAATGAGCAGTTCTTC
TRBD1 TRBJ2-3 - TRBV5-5 CASSKLQGTDTQYF TGTGCCAGCAGCAAACTACAGGGGACAGATACGCAGTATTTT
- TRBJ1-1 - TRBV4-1 CASSPSPNTEAFF TGCGCCAGCAGCCCTTCGCCGAACACTGAAGCTTTCTTT
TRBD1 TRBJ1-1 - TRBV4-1 CASSQGEGTGLFPTEAFF TGCGCCAGCAGCCAAGGAGAAGGGACAGGTCTTTTTCCCACTGAAGCTTTCTTT
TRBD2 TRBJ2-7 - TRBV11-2 CASSIVWGSGILPGYEQYF TGTGCCAGCAGCATAGTATGGGGTAGCGGGATCCTCCCGGGCTACGAGCAGTACTTC
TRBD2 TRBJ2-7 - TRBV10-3 CAIRATTSGRADEQYF TGTGCCATCAGAGCTACGACTAGCGGGAGGGCCGACGAGCAGTACTTC
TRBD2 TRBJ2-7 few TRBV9 CASSLIGRGEQYF TGTGCCAGCAGCCTAATCGGGAGGGGCGAGCAGTACTTC
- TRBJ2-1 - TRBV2 CASSDEGGAYNEQFF TGTGCCAGCAGTGACGAGGGAGGCGCCTACAATGAGCAGTTCTTC
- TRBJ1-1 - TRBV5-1 CASSSSGDRRWTEAFF TGCGCCAGCAGCTCATCGGGGGACCGCCGATGGACTGAAGCTTTCTTT
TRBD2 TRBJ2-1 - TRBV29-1 CSVGGSGGYEQFF TGCAGCGTTGGAGGTTCGGGAGGATATGAGCAGTTCTTC
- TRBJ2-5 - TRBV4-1 CASSPHDGYQETQYF TGCGCCAGCAGCCCGCACGACGGCTACCAAGAGACCCAGTACTTC
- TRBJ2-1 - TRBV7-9 CARSASGNEQFF TGTGCCCGCTCGGCATCCGGCAATGAGCAGTTCTTC
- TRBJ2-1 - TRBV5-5 CASSLVEDPYNEQFF TGTGCCAGCAGCTTGGTGGAAGATCCGTACAATGAGCAGTTCTTC
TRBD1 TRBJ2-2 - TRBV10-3 CATRQGLNTGELFF TGTGCCACCCGACAGGGGTTGAACACCGGGGAGCTGTTTTTT
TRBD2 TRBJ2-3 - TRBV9 CASSPRAGGPTDTQYF TGTGCCAGCAGCCCGCGGGCGGGAGGGCCTACAGATACGCAGTATTTT
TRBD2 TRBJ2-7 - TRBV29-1 CSVGGGTSGGTYEQYF TGCAGCGTTGGGGGAGGGACTAGCGGGGGCACCTACGAGCAGTACTTC
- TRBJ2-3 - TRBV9 CASSVDPGASTDTQYF TGTGCCAGCAGCGTAGATCCGGGGGCAAGCACAGATACGCAGTATTTT
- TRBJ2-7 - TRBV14 CASSQDKFIYEQYF TGTGCCAGCAGCCAAGATAAGTTTATCTACGAGCAGTACTTC
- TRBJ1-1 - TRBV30 CAWSVPVDEAFF TGTGCCTGGAGTGTACCGGTGGATGAAGCTTTCTTT
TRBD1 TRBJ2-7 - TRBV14 CASSQKDRAAAYEQYF TGTGCCAGCAGCCAAAAGGACAGGGCGGCCGCCTACGAGCAGTACTTC
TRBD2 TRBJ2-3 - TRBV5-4 CASSLGLAGEQYTQYF TGTGCCAGCTCCCTGGGACTAGCGGGAGAACAATATACGCAGTATTTT
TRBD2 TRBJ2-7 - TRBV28 CASSLVFGTSGTYEQYF TGTGCCAGCAGTTTGGTCTTCGGGACTAGCGGAACCTACGAGCAGTACTTC
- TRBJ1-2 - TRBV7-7 CASSCASLNSEQHYGYTF TGTGCCAGCAGCTGTGCTTCTCTCAACTCCGAACAACACTATGGCTACACCTTC
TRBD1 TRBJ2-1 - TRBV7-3 CASSLGTGNNEQFF TGTGCCAGCAGCTTAGGGACAGGCAACAATGAGCAGTTCTTC
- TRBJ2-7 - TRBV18 CASSPQERVNSYEQYF TGTGCCAGCTCACCACAGGAACGCGTCAACTCCTACGAGCAGTACTTC
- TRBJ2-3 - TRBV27 CASSTLDSYTDTQYF TGTGCCAGCAGTACACTAGACAGCTACACAGATACGCAGTATTTT
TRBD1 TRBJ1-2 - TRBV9 CASSGHRGPHGYTF TGTGCCAGCAGCGGACACAGGGGGCCCCATGGCTACACCTTC
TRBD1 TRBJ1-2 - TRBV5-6 CASSSTGGYGYTF TGTGCCAGCAGCTCGACAGGGGGTTATGGCTACACCTTC
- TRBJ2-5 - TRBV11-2 CASSSRETQYF TGTGCCAGCAGCTCCCGAGAGACCCAGTACTTC
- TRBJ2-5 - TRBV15 CATSRDSPRETQYF TGTGCCACCAGCAGAGATTCCCCGCGAGAGACCCAGTACTTC
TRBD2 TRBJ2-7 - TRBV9 CASSVGTSNYEQYF TGTGCCAGCAGCGTCGGGACTAGCAACTACGAGCAGTACTTC
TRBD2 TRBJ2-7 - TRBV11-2 CASSLVLGGEYEQYF TGTGCCAGCAGCTTAGTTTTGGGAGGGGAATACGAGCAGTACTTC
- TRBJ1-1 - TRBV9 CASSQGGATEAFF TGTGCCAGCAGCCAGGGTGGGGCCACTGAAGCTTTCTTT